This T cell receptor (beta chain) was sequenced for a study of cytomegalovirus exposure and HLA in healthy donors. Study outcomes and limitations: HLA allele associations emerged for 17,000 or so TCR beta sequences in a later analysis, at 0.05 false discovery rate.

Trimming left V 9 bases short and J 7 bases short, with 19 bases between. Germline CDR1 and CDR2: MNHEY and SMNVEV (reference sequence). The CDR3 extends over 15 amino acids. As for this clone: Its antigen is still unknown.

Healthy bone marrow donors supplied every sample. The PCR employed 60 Vbeta primers together with 13 Jbeta primers. Assay used: immunoSEQ multiplex PCR; TCRdb lists only in-frame clones, some missing. The sample records about 140,000 clones, about three quarters being singletons. This TCR was recovered from a male donor in good health and CMV-seropositive. This chain uses TRBV27 with TRBJ1-6, with a weak D call TRBD1 (5 bases). Input material: PBMCs. Here the CDR3 reads CASPPGGVRNSPLHF. CDR3 coding DNA: TGTGCCAGTCCCCCGGGGGGAGTTAGGAATTCACCCCTCCACTTT.